Ten or more counts support the clone carrying this T cell receptor beta chain. The antigen is undetermined. V was clipped by 4 bases and J by 2 bases; unmatched bases: 4. CDR3 length: 14 amino acids. Germline V lookup: CDR1 ENHRY, CDR2 SYGVKD. This entry is derived from a study of T cells in Graves' hyperthyroidism and ophthalmopathy. Overall study results and limits: A model of 13 V-J features distinguished ophthalmopathy from stable hyperthyroidism. Onset of ophthalmopathy came a median about 6.5 months after the model predicted it.

There were TCR beta CDR3 regions amplified from RNA transcripts. With the HTBI primer set, the TCR CDR3 went through a first round of RT-PCR. TCRdb re-derived calls from the multiplex PCR reads in MiXCR, one entry per CDR3 protein. The sample lists roughly 500,000 distinct CDR3 sequences; around a quarter were seen once. Input material: blood. This receptor was obtained from a woman in her twenties or thirties with Graves' ophthalmopathy. The J gene is TRBJ1-1, the V gene TRBV10-3; TRBD1 agrees at 7 bases. Here the CDR3 reads CAISVDRENTEAFF. The CDR3 coding sequence is TGTGCCATCAGTGTAGACAGGGAAAACACTGAAGCTTTCTTT.